The clone carrying this T cell receptor (beta chain) has a count of ten or more. The antigen remains undetermined. This record comes from a study of T cell repertoires in cytomegalovirus infection. Findings of the study overall: Dominating the ex vivo response were TCR beta clonotypes that were CMV-specific and HLA-C-restricted.

TCRdb fed the reads into MiXCR, producing one record per CDR3 protein. This sample carries about 260,000 distinct CDR3 sequences, roughly 15% of them seen once, and the ten largest clones take 8.5% to 10%. V lost 1 base to trimming and J lost 5 bases, with 8 bases between them. The CDR3 is 12 amino acids. The germline CDR1 and CDR2 sequences are DFQATT and SNEGSKA (reference sequence). The clonotype originates from a human donor in good health (CMV status not recorded). Some clones in this sample may be carry-over from other donors' samples. The source material was PBMCs. The chain joins TRBV20-1 to TRBJ1-1, with a tentative D call TRBD1 (6 bases). CDR3 coding DNA: TGCAGTGCTAGAGCAGGGGAGACTGAAGCTTTCTTT. Translated: CSARAGETEAFF.